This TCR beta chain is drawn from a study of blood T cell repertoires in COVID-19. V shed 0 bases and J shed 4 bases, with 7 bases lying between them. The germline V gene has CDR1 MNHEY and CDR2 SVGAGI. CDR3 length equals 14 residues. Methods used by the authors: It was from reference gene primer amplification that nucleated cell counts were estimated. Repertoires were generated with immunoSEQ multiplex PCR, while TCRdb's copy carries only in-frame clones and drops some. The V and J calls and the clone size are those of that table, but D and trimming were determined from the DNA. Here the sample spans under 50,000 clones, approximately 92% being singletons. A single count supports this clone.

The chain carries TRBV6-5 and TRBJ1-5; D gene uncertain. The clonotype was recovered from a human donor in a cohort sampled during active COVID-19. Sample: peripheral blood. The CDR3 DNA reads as TGTGCCAGCAGTTACTCCGGAGGTAATCAGCCCCAGCATTTT. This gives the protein CASSYSGGNQPQHF.